Shown below are 19 T cell receptor beta chains from a single sample sequenced in a study of CD8+ T cells in alopecia areata. Reverse transcribed after extraction, RNA yielded cDNA as the sequencing template. Sequenced by immunoSEQ multiplex PCR; TCRdb stores in-frame clones only, minus some. The table lists 200,000 to 250,000 clones, about two fifths of them singletons. Treatment of the sample: oral pan-JAK inhibitor, 5-10 mg twice daily. This specimen consisted of CD4+ T cells sorted from blood, obtained at approximately week 34, from a patient treated with tofacitinib. The source is a human donor with alopecia areata.

The V call is TRBV7-9, the J call TRBJ1-1, with a weak D call TRBD1 (6 bases). The CDR3 is 14 residues long. V was pared by 3 bases and J by 0 bases, with 8 bases between. CDR1 SEHNR and CDR2 FQNEAQ come from the germline V gene (reference sequence). The CDR3 here is CASSFWTVNTEAFF. The CDR3 DNA sequence: TGTGCCAGCAGCTTCTGGACAGTGAACACTGAAGCTTTCTTT.

The J gene is TRBJ2-3, the V gene TRBV5-1; possible D gene TRBD1, 5 bases. The V and J ends lost 5 bases and 0 bases respectively, with 16 bases between them. CDR3 length: 16 residues. Germline lookup yields CDR1 SGHRS and CDR2 YFSETQ. DNA of the CDR3: TGCGCCAGCAGTCCCCGGCAGGGTGGGAGCACAGATACGCAGTATTTT. Translating gives CASSPRQGGSTDTQYF.

This clone turned up a few times. J is TRBJ2-7 and V is TRBV19; possibly TRBD1 for D (5 bases). Trimming shortened V by 7 bases and J by 2 bases, and 18 bases separated the two germline ends. The CDR3 runs to 15 residues. The germline V gene has CDR1 LNHDA and CDR2 SQIVND (reference sequence). The CDR3 DNA reads as TGTGCCAGTACTTCTCCCCAGGGCCCTCCCTACGAGCAGTACTTC. Its translation: CASTSPQGPPYEQYF.

The CDR3: CATFPGQGQSSSGANVLTF. In DNA form, the CDR3 reads TGTGCCACCTTCCCGGGACAGGGACAGTCTTCCTCCGGGGCCAACGTCCTGACTTTC. This chain uses TRBV19 with TRBJ2-6; 9 bases agree with TRBD1. Germline CDR1 and CDR2: LNHDA and SQIVND (reference sequence). The CDR3 contains 19 residues. The ends lost 10 bases at V and 4 bases at J; junction bases unmatched: 20.

CDR3 in amino acids: CASSQILALADTQYF. The CDR3 DNA is TGTGCCAGCAGCCAGATACTAGCCCTCGCAGATACGCAGTATTTT. The J gene is TRBJ2-3, the V gene TRBV14, with D possibly matching TRBD2 (6 bases). The CDR3 runs to 15 residues. Trimming stripped 3 bases from V and 4 bases from J, with 14 bases between. In germline, CDR1 is SGHDN, CDR2 FVKESK.

This clone appeared a few times. V is TRBV4-1 and J is TRBJ1-2; possibly TRBD1 for D (6 bases). Trimming left V 0 bases short and J 6 bases short, with 8 bases between. Germline V gives CDR1 MGHRA, CDR2 YSYEKL. This CDR3 has 13 residues. Here the CDR3 DNA reads TGCGCCAGCAGCCAAGATCAGGGGAATGGCTACACCTTC. Residues: CASSQDQGNGYTF.

J is TRBJ1-5 and V is TRBV9; TRBD1 matches at 10 bases. Germline V gives CDR1 SGDLS, CDR2 YYNGEE. This CDR3 contains 16 residues. V dropped 3 bases and J dropped 2; count of bases not matched to a gene: 5. As DNA, the CDR3 is TGTGCCAGCAGCGCCGGACAGGGGGGAGGCAATCAGCCCCAGCATTTT. This codes for CASSAGQGGGNQPQHF. The whole variable domain, filled in from reference TRBV9 and TRBJ1-5, reads DSGVTQTPKHLITATGQRVTLRCSPRSGDLSVYWYQQSLDQGLQFLIQYYNGEERAKGNILERFSAQQFPDLHSELNLSSLELGDSALYFCASSAGQGGGNQPQHFGDGTRLSIL.

The chain is built from TRBV30 and TRBJ1-5; no clear D. CDR3 length equals 13 residues. V gave up 7 bases and J gave up 1 base, with 11 bases separating them. Germline CDR1 GTSNPN, CDR2 SVGIG (reference sequence). The CDR3 protein is CAYELGSNQPQHF. CDR3 DNA sequence: TGTGCCTACGAATTGGGGAGCAATCAGCCCCAGCATTTT.

The chain recombines TRBV15 with TRBJ1-5; TRBD1 might be the D (5 bases). From germline, CDR1 is LNHNV and CDR2 YYDKDF (reference sequence). Trimming cost V 1 base and J 2 bases, with 6 bases left between them. The CDR3 length is 14 residues. CDR3 protein: CATSRGDGNQPQHF. DNA of the CDR3: TGTGCCACCAGCAGAGGGGACGGCAATCAGCCCCAGCATTTT. Using reference TRBV15 and TRBJ1-5 for the parts outside the CDR3, the full variable domain is DAMVIQNPRYQVTQFGKPVTLSCSQTLNHNVMYWYQQKSSQAPKLLFHYYDKDFNNEADTPDNFQSRRPNTSFCFLDIRSPGLGDTAMYLCATSRGDGNQPQHFGDGTRLSIL.

V usage is TRBV6-1 and J usage is TRBJ2-4; TRBD1 matches at 8 bases. CDR1 and CDR2 from the germline V gene are MNHNS and SASEGT. This CDR3 is built from 16 residues. The V segment lost 0 bases and the J segment 1 base; nucleotides outside the gene matches: 2. CDR3 in DNA: TGTGCCAGCAGTGAAGCTACAGGGGGGGCCAAAAACATTCAGTACTTC. Its translation: CASSEATGGAKNIQYF.

V is TRBV18 and J is TRBJ1-2; no reliable D call. With 0 bases removed from V and 5 bases from J, the gap between germline ends came to 10 bases. The germline V gene has CDR1 KGHSH and CDR2 LQKENI. CDR3 size: 14 residues. The CDR3 spells CASSPPYQPYGYTF. CDR3 DNA: TGTGCCAGCTCACCACCGTACCAGCCTTATGGCTACACCTTC.

This sequence joins TRBV7-3 and TRBJ2-5, with D maybe TRBD2 (5 bases). Germline V gene sequence: CDR1 SGHTA, CDR2 FQGTGA. Trimming left V 2 bases short and J 5 bases short, with 18 bases between. CDR3 length: 16 residues. The CDR3 DNA is TGTGCCAGCAGCTTACAGGAGGCGGGTGTGGGCGAGACCCAGTACTTC. Translating gives CASSLQEAGVGETQYF.

This clone has just a few counts. The V and J genes are TRBV9 and TRBJ2-5; 7 nucleotides align to TRBD1. The length of the CDR3 is 14 residues. Germline CDR1 reads SGDLS; CDR2 reads YYNGEE. Germline trimming cut 3 bases from V and 3 bases from J; bases unmatched to any gene: 5. This CDR3 is CASSAGTAKETQYF. In DNA, the CDR3 is TGTGCCAGCAGCGCCGGGACAGCCAAAGAGACCCAGTACTTC.

This rearrangement joins TRBV7-3 to TRBJ2-3; no firm D call. Germline V gives CDR1 SGHTA, CDR2 FQGTGA. The CDR3 is 16 residues long. The V end was cut by 2 bases, the J end by 0 bases, with 12 bases between. DNA of the CDR3: TGTGCCAGCAGCTTAGAGGCCTCATGGAGCACAGATACGCAGTATTTT. Residues: CASSLEASWSTDTQYF.

This clone turned up a few times. The rearrangement uses TRBV18 and TRBJ2-7; 12 bases map to TRBD1. CDR1 KGHSH and CDR2 LQKENI come from the germline V gene. J was trimmed by 7 bases and V by 6 bases; bases with no gene match: 13. CDR3 length equals 16 residues. Here the CDR3 reads CASSPKPGQGAREQYF. Written as DNA, the CDR3 is TGTGCCAGCTCCCCAAAACCGGGACAGGGGGCGCGGGAGCAGTACTTC.

Worth noting for this clone: A read error may be the cause here, since a much bigger clone is one base away. This specimen includes other DNA sequences encoding the same CDR3. The V call is TRBV5-1, the J call TRBJ2-1; D gene uncertain. V was trimmed by 0 bases and J by 0 bases, leaving 4 bases between them. Germline CDR1 SGHRS, CDR2 YFSETQ. There are 14 residues in the CDR3. The chain's CDR3 is CASSLGGSYNEQFF. CDR3 sequence (DNA): TGCGCCAGCAGCTTGGGCGGCTCCTACAATGAGCAGTTCTTC.

This clone appeared a few times. The V call is TRBV30, the J call TRBJ1-1, with D perhaps TRBD1 (6 bases). This CDR3 is built from 13 residues. The V end was cut by 8 bases, the J end by 4 bases, with 17 bases between. Germline CDR1 is GTSNPN and CDR2 is SVGIG (reference sequence). The CDR3 nucleotides are TGTGCCCGGAAGGCAGGGGTCGGCACTGAAGCTTTCTTT. Its protein is CARKAGVGTEAFF. Combining the CDR3 with reference TRBV30 and TRBJ1-1 gives the whole variable domain SQTIHQWPATLVQPVGSPLSLECTVEGTSNPNLYWYRQAAGRGLQLLFYSVGIGQISSEVPQNLSASRPQDRQFILSSKKLLLSDSGFYLCARKAGVGTEAFFGQGTRLTVV.

The rearrangement joins TRBV30 to TRBJ1-6, with 9 bases fitting TRBD1. The V gene end was trimmed by 2 bases and the J gene end by 7 bases; junction bases not matched to a gene: 3. This CDR3 has 14 amino acids. Germline lookup yields CDR1 GTSNPN and CDR2 SVGIG (reference sequence). Written as DNA, the CDR3 is TGTGCCTGGAGTTCCGACAGGGGGAATTCACCCCTCCACTTT. Translated, it gives CAWSSDRGNSPLHF.

The V gene is TRBV5-4, the J gene TRBJ2-5; maybe TRBD1 (6 bases). V lost 5 bases and J lost 4, with 24 bases in between. Looked up from germline, CDR1 is SGHNT and CDR2 is YYREEE (reference sequence). The CDR3 spans 17 residues. CDR3 in amino acids: CASRGASGTARGETQYF. In DNA, the CDR3 is TGTGCCAGCAGGGGTGCCTCCGGGACCGCCAGGGGAGAGACCCAGTACTTC.